The rows below give T cell receptor beta chains drawn from one sample of a study of blood T cell repertoires in COVID-19. Assay: immunoSEQ multiplex PCR; the TCRdb copy retains only in-frame clones and omits some. The sample records under 300,000 clones, around 86% being singletons. Sequenced: peripheral blood. The origin of the receptors is a young man with active or convalescent COVID-19. CDR3s include the opening cysteine and the closing phenylalanine or tryptophan. A D gene is named only where the DNA matches it firmly. For some rows the clone size is stated as once, few or many, or as a class when expanded; others skip it.

TRBV19	TRBD1	TRBJ1-1	.	TGTGCCAGTAGCCCGACAGGGGGAAACACTGAAGCTTTCTTT	CASSPTGGNTEAFF
TRBV30	TRBD1	TRBJ2-2	.	TGTGCCTGGGGGACAGGAGGAGGGGAGCTGTTTTTT	CAWGTGGGELFF
TRBV19	TRBD2	TRBJ2-2	.	TGTGCCAGTAGTCCAGGACTAGCGGGAGTCGGCACCGGGGAGCTGTTTTTT	CASSPGLAGVGTGELFF
TRBV4-3	TRBD2	TRBJ2-7	.	TGCGCCAGCAGCCAAGGGGGGGGGAATACCTACGAGCAGTACTTC	CASSQGGGNTYEQYF
TRBV7-2	.	TRBJ1-5	.	TGTGCCAGCAGCTTAGAAGGGCAGGGAAATCAGCCCCAGCATTTT	CASSLEGQGNQPQHF
TRBV9	TRBD1	TRBJ1-2	few	TGTGCCAGCAGCGCCGGACAGGGACCCTATGGCTACACCTTC	CASSAGQGPYGYTF
TRBV6-5	.	TRBJ1-2	.	TGTGCCAGCAGTTACTCGGTGCGAGGCGGCGGCTACACCTTC	CASSYSVRGGGYTF
TRBV28	TRBD2	TRBJ2-5	.	TGTGCCAGCAGCGGGGGGCAAGAGACCCAGTACTTC	CASSGGQETQYF
TRBV2	.	TRBJ1-5	.	TGTGCCAGCAAGAGGGGCAATCAGCCCCAGCATTTT	CASKRGNQPQHF
TRBV10-2	TRBD1	TRBJ1-1	.	TGCGCCAGCAGTGATAGGACAGGGGGCTCGACTGAAGCTTTCTTT	CASSDRTGGSTEAFF
TRBV12-5	TRBD2	TRBJ2-3	.	TGTGCTAGTGGTACGGGACTAGCGGGAGTTGATACGCAGTATTTT	CASGTGLAGVDTQYF
TRBV18	.	TRBJ1-3	.	TGTGCCAGCTCACAAGGGGCCGCAGAAGGAAACACCATATATTTT	CASSQGAAEGNTIYF
TRBV11-2	TRBD2	TRBJ2-1	few	TGTGCCAGCAGCTTATCACTAGCGGCTATCTACAATGAGCAGTTCTTC	CASSLSLAAIYNEQFF
TRBV14	TRBD1	TRBJ1-1	.	TGTGCCAGCAGCCTCAGGGACAGGGGGCCGAACACTGAAGCTTTCTTT	CASSLRDRGPNTEAFF
TRBV3-1/TRBV3-2	.	TRBJ2-7	.	TGTGCCAGCAGCCCCTCCCCGAGCGACGAGCAGTACTTC	CASSPSPSDEQYF
TRBV15	TRBD2	TRBJ2-3	.	TGTGCCACCAGGCTAGCGGGAGTTGGAACAGATACGCAGTATTTT	CATRLAGVGTDTQYF
TRBV11-2	TRBD1	TRBJ1-3	.	TGTGCCAGCAGCTCCTCCGCAGGGGGTGGAAACACCATATATTTT	CASSSSAGGGNTIYF
TRBV6-5	TRBD2	TRBJ2-3	.	TGTGCCAGCAGTACGGGGGGAACGCAGTATTTT	CASSTGGTQYF
TRBV19	.	TRBJ2-6	.	TGTGCCAGTAGTATAGGGACAAAAACTTCTGGGGCCAACGTCCTGACTTTC	CASSIGTKTSGANVLTF
TRBV27	.	TRBJ2-1	.	TGTGCCACCTGCGCCGGAGGAAATCTCAATGAGCAGTTCTTC	CATCAGGNLNEQFF
TRBV2	TRBD1	TRBJ1-6	few	TGTGCCAGCAAACTTACAGGGGGATCTTCACCCCTCCACTTT	CASKLTGGSSPLHF
TRBV10-3	.	TRBJ1-3	.	TGTGCCATCAGTGATGGGCAGAGAAACACCATATATTTT	CAISDGQRNTIYF
TRBV9	.	TRBJ2-3	.	TGTGCCAGCAGCGCCAGTAAGAATACGCAGTATTTT	CASSASKNTQYF
TRBV14	.	TRBJ2-1	.	TGTGCCAGCAGTCCTTTTTATAGCTCCTACAATGAGCAGTTCTTC	CASSPFYSSYNEQFF
TRBV6-5	.	TRBJ1-3	.	TGTGCCAGCAGTTCCCGCCGAGAGGAAAACACCATATATTTT	CASSSRREENTIYF
TRBV19	TRBD1	TRBJ2-7	few	TGTGCCAGTAGTATCGGGACAGGGCTCGGGGAGCAGTACTTC	CASSIGTGLGEQYF
TRBV21-1	.	TRBJ2-7	.	TGTGCCAGCAGCAAAGCTCTATTGTACGAGCAGTACTTC	CASSKALLYEQYF
TRBV11-2	TRBD2	TRBJ2-1	few	TGTGCCAGCACCCAGGGACTAGCCTTGTTCTCCTACAATGAGCAGTTCTTC	CASTQGLALFSYNEQFF
TRBV29-1	.	TRBJ2-5	.	TGCAGCGTTGTCCTGGGCATTAGGGAGACCCAGTACTTC	CSVVLGIRETQYF
TRBV10-1	TRBD1	TRBJ2-1	.	TGCGCCAGCAGCCGGGACAGCTACAATGAGCAGTTCTTC	CASSRDSYNEQFF
TRBV6-5	.	TRBJ1-5	.	TGTGCCAGCAATCCAGACTATAGCAATCAGCCCCAGCATTTT	CASNPDYSNQPQHF
TRBV2	.	TRBJ2-1	.	TGTGCCAGCTTAAAGTCCTCGACTAATAATGAGCAGTTCTTC	CASLKSSTNNEQFF
TRBV3-1/TRBV3-2	TRBD2	TRBJ2-7	.	TGTGCCAGCAGCCAAGAGTCTCTAGCGGGAGGGCCGCAGTACTTC	CASSQESLAGGPQYF
TRBV3-1/TRBV3-2	.	TRBJ2-1	.	TGTGCCAGCAGCTATGGACTAACCTACAATGAGCAGTTCTTC	CASSYGLTYNEQFF
TRBV18	.	TRBJ1-4	.	TGTGCCAGCTCACCAGGCGGGCCTGGAGCTAATGAAAAACTGTTTTTT	CASSPGGPGANEKLFF
TRBV2	.	TRBJ2-2	.	TGTGCCAGCAGACCCAGGGGATCCACCGGGGAGCTGTTTTTT	CASRPRGSTGELFF
TRBV4-2	.	TRBJ2-7	.	TGTGCCAGCAGCCAAGAGAATAAGGAGGAGCAGTACTTC	CASSQENKEEQYF
TRBV4-1	TRBD2	TRBJ2-4	.	TGCGCCAGCAGCCCCGGACTAGCGGGGGGGCTCGCCAAAAACATTCAGTACTTC	CASSPGLAGGLAKNIQYF
TRBV7-2	.	TRBJ2-7	.	TGTGCCAGCAGCTTAAGCTGGGGGGCCTACGAGCAGTACTTC	CASSLSWGAYEQYF
TRBV18	TRBD1	TRBJ1-1	.	TGTGCCAGCTCACCGAGGACAGGGGCTAGCAGTGAAGCTTTCTTT	CASSPRTGASSEAFF
TRBV7-2	TRBD2	TRBJ2-7	.	TGTGCCAGCAGCCGTACGAGCGGGATAGTATCTGGCGAGCAGTACTTC	CASSRTSGIVSGEQYF
TRBV6-5	TRBD1	TRBJ1-5	.	TGTGCCAGCCGCCCCTATACAGGGGTCGCTCAGCCCCAGCATTTT	CASRPYTGVAQPQHF